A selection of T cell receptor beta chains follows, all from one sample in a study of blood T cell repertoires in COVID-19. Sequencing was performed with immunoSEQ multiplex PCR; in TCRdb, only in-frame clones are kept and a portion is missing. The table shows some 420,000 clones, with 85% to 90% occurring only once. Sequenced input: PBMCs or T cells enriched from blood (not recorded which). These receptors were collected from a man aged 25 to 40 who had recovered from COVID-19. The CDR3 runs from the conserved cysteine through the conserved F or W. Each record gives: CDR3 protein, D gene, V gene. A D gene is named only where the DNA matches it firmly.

CDR3: CASSPAAGPGTDTQYF
D: .
V: TRBV5-1

CDR3: CASSVGTAARYTF
D: .
V: TRBV9

CDR3: CASSLGQTNTEAFF
D: .
V: TRBV6-5

CDR3: CASRGGQGNTGELFF
D: TRBD1
V: TRBV5-1

CDR3: CASFWTGGGETQYF
D: TRBD1
V: TRBV18

CDR3: CATSRDWLQETQYF
D: .
V: TRBV15

CDR3: CASSPALAGPEQFF
D: TRBD2
V: TRBV18

CDR3: CASSLGQNYGYTF
D: TRBD1
V: TRBV28

CDR3: CASSLGTRSAVNEKLFF
D: .
V: TRBV7-9

CDR3: CASSIAHGRAGIGELFF
D: TRBD2
V: TRBV19

CDR3: CATSSGWEVTQYF
D: TRBD2
V: TRBV6-5

CDR3: CASSTSGGESYTF
D: TRBD1
V: TRBV19

CDR3: CASSLELGRGYEQYF
D: .
V: TRBV7-2

CDR3: CASSLDGLAPRAQYF
D: TRBD2
V: TRBV11-2

CDR3: CASRGEMTEAFF
D: .
V: TRBV5-6

CDR3: CASSSHDGTEANYGYTF
D: TRBD1
V: TRBV7-9

CDR3: CASSQSAGVRREQYF
D: TRBD2
V: TRBV4-1

CDR3: CASSFTGVTQYF
D: TRBD1
V: TRBV2

CDR3: CASSTETSGKDTQYF
D: TRBD2
V: TRBV27

CDR3: CAISGLVLPYEQYF
D: TRBD2
V: TRBV28

CDR3: CASSQARDSSYNEQFF
D: .
V: TRBV3-1/TRBV3-2

CDR3: CASSPTRERQETQYF
D: TRBD2
V: TRBV5-1

CDR3: CASSPSQGRGTIYF
D: .
V: TRBV5-1

CDR3: CASSVSASSSGTPNTEAFF
D: .
V: TRBV9

CDR3: CSASKGHEQYF
D: .
V: TRBV20-1

CDR3: CASSPTYNEQFF
D: .
V: TRBV19

CDR3: CASSASTGGGQPQHF
D: TRBD1
V: TRBV28

CDR3: CAWSVRGQESTNEKLFF
D: TRBD1
V: TRBV30

CDR3: CASSLGSDEQYF
D: .
V: TRBV7-8

CDR3: CATSDSDRSEAFF
D: .
V: TRBV24-1

CDR3: CASSLGTTGTQYF
D: .
V: TRBV13

CDR3: CASSARDKTEAFF
D: .
V: TRBV5-1

CDR3: CASSLYGGRKETQYF
D: .
V: TRBV5-1

CDR3: CSVATRLDTEAFF
D: .
V: TRBV29-1

CDR3: CASSWATGELFF
D: .
V: TRBV12-3/TRBV12-4